This paragraph reports one T cell receptor beta chain. Its target is not known. Only in-frame clones appear in the TCRdb table, and some are missing; sequencing was by immunoSEQ multiplex PCR. The profile shows about 19,000 clones, 80% to 90% of them singletons. The CDR3 contains 15 residues. Germline values: CDR1 SGHAT, CDR2 FQNNGV. V was trimmed by 0 bases and J by 0 bases, leaving 6 bases between them. The record originates from a study of OX40 agonist ivuxolimab in advanced cancers. Study results and caveats: Dose levels from 0.1 to 3.0 mg/kg saw CD4+ and CD8+ blood T cells expand clonally by week 6.

The specimen comprised CD4+ or CD8+ T cells sorted from blood, sampled in a trial of the OX40 agonist ivuxolimab. The chain has TRBV11-2 and TRBJ1-3; no clear D. The TCR comes from an adult with an advanced solid tumor such as melanoma, head and neck, liver or kidney cancer. The CDR3 here is CASSLEVSSGNTIYF. CDR3 sequence (DNA): TGTGCCAGCAGCTTAGAAGTTAGCTCTGGAAACACCATATATTTT.